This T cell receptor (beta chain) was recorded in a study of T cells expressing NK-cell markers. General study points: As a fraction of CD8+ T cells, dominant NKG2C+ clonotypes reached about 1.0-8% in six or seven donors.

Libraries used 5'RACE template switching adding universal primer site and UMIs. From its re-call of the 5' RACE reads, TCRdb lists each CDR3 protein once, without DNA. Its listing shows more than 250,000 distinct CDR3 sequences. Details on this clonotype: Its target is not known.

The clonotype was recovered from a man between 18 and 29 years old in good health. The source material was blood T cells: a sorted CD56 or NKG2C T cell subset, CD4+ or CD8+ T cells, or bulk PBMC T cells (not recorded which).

CDR3 amino acids: CASSSTQGSAFF. The V call is TRBV7-9, the J call TRBJ1-1; TCRdb calls TRBD1, which cannot be checked without DNA. The CDR3 extends over 12 amino acids. Germline values: CDR1 SEHNR, CDR2 FQNEAQ (reference sequence).